Reported below is one T cell receptor (beta chain). These data are taken from a study of blood T cell repertoires in COVID-19. About the research overall: The United States, Italy and Spain provided the acute and convalescent COVID-19 samples. Sources were T cells, B-cell-depleted T cells, or PBMCs; the material itself was cDNA or gDNA.

Original processing methods: Cell counts per sample came from amplifying reference gene primers. Profiling relied on immunoSEQ multiplex PCR, and the TCRdb table lists in-frame clones only, not all of them. Clone size and the V and J calls come from that table; the DNA yielded D and trimming. The sample includes tens of thousands of clones, approximately 89% of them seen just once. V lost 5 bases to trimming and J lost 4 bases, with 17 bases between them. The CDR3 totals 15 residues. Germline V gene lookup returns CDR1 MGHDK and CDR2 SYGVNS. The J gene is TRBJ1-1, the V gene TRBV25-1; D gene ambiguous. What was sequenced was peripheral blood. This receptor was obtained from a man over 45 with active COVID-19. This chain's CDR3 is CASSSLARASTEAFF. CDR3 in DNA: TGTGCCAGCAGTTCCCTTGCAAGAGCGAGCACTGAAGCTTTCTTT.